Below, one TCR beta chain is given with its context. What it binds is unknown. The PCR employed 60 Vbeta primers together with 13 Jbeta primers. Clones were read by immunoSEQ multiplex PCR, and TCRdb kept only the in-frame ones, dropping some. The repertoire holds 200,000 to 250,000 clones, with 82% as singletons. The sample is drawn from a study of cytomegalovirus exposure and HLA in healthy donors. Study observations and caveats: In a later analysis, donors in an Asian-associated ancestry cluster reportedly had fewer N-insertions in productive TCRs than the cohort mean. TCR beta chain V- and J-gene trimming was linked, in a later analysis, to a missense variant in DCLRE1C. TCR beta sequences reportedly predicted the HLA-A and HLA-B alleles of most subjects accurately.

CDR1 is LNHNV and CDR2 is YYDKDF in the germline V gene (reference sequence). Trimming took off 5 bases at V and 7 bases at J, with 14 bases between the two ends. The CDR3 is 14 amino acids. Healthy bone marrow donors made up the donor group. Sequenced material: PBMCs. The sequence derives from a woman between 40 and 50 years old in good health and CMV-seronegative. V gene TRBV15 combines with J gene TRBJ1-4, with no clear D. The CDR3 bases are TGTGCCACCAGCCCTGGGCGGGTCGGTGAAAAACTGTTTTTT. It specifies CATSPGRVGEKLFF.